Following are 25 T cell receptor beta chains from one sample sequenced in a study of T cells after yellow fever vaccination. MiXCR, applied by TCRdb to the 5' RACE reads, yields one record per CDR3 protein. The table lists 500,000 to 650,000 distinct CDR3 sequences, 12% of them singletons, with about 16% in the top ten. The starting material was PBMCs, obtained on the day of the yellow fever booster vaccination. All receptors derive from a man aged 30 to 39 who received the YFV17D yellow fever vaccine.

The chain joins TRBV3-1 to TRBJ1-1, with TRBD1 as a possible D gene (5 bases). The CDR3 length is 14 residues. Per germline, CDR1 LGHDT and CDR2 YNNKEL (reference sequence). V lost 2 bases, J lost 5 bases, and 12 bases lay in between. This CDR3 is CASSQSGRGTEAFF. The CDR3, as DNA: TGTGCCAGCAGCCAATCAGGGAGGGGAACTGAAGCTTTCTTT.

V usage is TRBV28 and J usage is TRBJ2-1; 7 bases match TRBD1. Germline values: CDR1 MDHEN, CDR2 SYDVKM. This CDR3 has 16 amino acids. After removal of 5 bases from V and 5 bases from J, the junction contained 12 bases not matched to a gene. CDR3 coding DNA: TGTGCCAGCAGTCCCTCGACAGGGCGGAAAAACAATGAGCAGTTCTTC. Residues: CASSPSTGRKNNEQFF.

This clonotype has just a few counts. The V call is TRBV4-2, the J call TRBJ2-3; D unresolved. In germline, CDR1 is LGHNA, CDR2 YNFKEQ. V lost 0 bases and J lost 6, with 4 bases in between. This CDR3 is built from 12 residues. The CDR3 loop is CASSQDGDTQYF. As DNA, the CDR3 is TGTGCCAGCAGCCAAGATGGGGATACGCAGTATTTT.

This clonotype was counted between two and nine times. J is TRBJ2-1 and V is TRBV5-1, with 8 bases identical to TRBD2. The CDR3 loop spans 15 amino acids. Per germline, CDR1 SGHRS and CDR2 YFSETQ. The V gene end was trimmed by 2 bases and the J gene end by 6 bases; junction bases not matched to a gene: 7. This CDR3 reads CASSFTAGGFNEQFF. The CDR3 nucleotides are TGCGCCAGCAGCTTTACGGCGGGAGGCTTCAATGAGCAGTTCTTC.

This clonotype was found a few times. The CDR3 loop reads CASSITSGTDTQYF. CDR3 coding DNA: TGTGCCAGCAGCATTACCTCAGGCACAGATACGCAGTATTTT. This chain connects TRBV7-6 to TRBJ2-3; no definite D call. Trimming took 5 bases from V and 1 from J, leaving 10 bases between them. The germline CDR1 and CDR2 sequences are SGHVS and FNYEAQ. CDR3 length equals 14 residues.

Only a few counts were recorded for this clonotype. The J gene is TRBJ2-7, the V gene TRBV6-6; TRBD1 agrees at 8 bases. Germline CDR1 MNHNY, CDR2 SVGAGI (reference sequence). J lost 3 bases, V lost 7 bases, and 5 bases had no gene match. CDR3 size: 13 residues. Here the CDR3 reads CASKDRENYEQYF. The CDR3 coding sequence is TGTGCCAGCAAGGACAGGGAGAACTACGAGCAGTACTTC.

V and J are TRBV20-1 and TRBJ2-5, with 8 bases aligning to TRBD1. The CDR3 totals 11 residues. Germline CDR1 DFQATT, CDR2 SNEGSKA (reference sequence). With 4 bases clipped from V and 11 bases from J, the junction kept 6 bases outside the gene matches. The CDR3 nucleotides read TGCAGTGCTACCCTGGACAGGGCGCAGTACTTC. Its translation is CSATLDRAQYF.

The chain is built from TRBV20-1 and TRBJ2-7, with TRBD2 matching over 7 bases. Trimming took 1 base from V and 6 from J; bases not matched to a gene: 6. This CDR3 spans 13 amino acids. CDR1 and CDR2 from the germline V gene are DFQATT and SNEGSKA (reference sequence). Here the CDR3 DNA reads TGCAGTGCTAGAGGAGCGGGATCTGGCGAGCAGTACTTC. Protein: CSARGAGSGEQYF.

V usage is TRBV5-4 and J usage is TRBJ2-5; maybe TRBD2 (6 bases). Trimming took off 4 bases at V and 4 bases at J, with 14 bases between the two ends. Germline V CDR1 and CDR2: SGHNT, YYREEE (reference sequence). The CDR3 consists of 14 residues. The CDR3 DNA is TGTGCCAGCAGCCAAGGGACTGCAGGAGAGACCCAGTACTTC. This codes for CASSQGTAGETQYF. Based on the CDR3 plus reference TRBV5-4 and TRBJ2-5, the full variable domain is ETGVTQSPTHLIKTRGQQVTLRCSSQSGHNTVSWYQQALGQGPQFIFQYYREEENGRGNFPPRFSGLQFPNYSSELNVNALELDDSALYLCASSQGTAGETQYFGPGTRLLVL.

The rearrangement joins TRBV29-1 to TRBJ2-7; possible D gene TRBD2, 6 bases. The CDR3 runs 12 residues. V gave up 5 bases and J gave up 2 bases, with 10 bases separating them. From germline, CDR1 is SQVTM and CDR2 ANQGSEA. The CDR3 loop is CSVTGDPYEQYF. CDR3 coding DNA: TGCAGCGTTACGGGGGATCCCTACGAGCAGTACTTC.

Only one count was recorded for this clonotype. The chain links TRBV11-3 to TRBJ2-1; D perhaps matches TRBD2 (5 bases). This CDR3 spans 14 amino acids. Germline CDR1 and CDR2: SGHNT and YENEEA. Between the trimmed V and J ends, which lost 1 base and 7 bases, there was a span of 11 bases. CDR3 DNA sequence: TGTGCCAGCAGCTTAGGCGGGCGGCCTAATGAGCAGTTCTTC. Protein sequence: CASSLGGRPNEQFF.

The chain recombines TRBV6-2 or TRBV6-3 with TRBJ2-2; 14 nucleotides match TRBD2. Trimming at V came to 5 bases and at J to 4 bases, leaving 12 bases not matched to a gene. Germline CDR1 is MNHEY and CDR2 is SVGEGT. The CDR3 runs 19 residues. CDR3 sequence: CASSHLTSGRALGTGELFF. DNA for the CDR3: TGTGCCAGCAGTCACCTGACTAGCGGGAGGGCCTTAGGCACCGGGGAGCTGTTTTTT.

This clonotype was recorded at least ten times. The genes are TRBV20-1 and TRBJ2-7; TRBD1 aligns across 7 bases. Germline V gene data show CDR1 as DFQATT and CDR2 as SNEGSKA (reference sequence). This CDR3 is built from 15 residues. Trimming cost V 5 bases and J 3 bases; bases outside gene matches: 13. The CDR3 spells CSASVRQGTGYEQYF. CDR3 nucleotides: TGCAGTGCTTCCGTCCGACAGGGAACGGGCTACGAGCAGTACTTC.

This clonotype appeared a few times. This CDR3 reads CSAGGGYTF. The DNA of the CDR3 is TGCAGTGCTGGAGGCGGCTACACCTTC. The rearrangement joins TRBV20-1 to TRBJ1-2; D ambiguous. The V and J ends lost 5 bases and 8 bases respectively, with 6 bases between them. CDR1 and CDR2 from the germline V gene are DFQATT and SNEGSKA (reference sequence). This CDR3 region has 9 residues.

The CDR3 here is CASSHGRTGSGYEQYF. Written as DNA, the CDR3 is TGTGCCAGCAGCCACGGTCGGACAGGGTCGGGCTACGAGCAGTACTTC. V usage is TRBV5-7 and J usage is TRBJ2-7; 8 positions agree with TRBD1. TRBV5-7 qualifies as an ORF whose function is uncertain. Losses at the gene ends were 4 bases for V and 3 bases for J; bases not matched to a gene: 12. This CDR3 contains 16 residues.

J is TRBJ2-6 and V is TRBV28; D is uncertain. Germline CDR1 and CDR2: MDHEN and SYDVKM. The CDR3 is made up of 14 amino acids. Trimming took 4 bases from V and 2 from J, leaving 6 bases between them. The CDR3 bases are TGTGCCAGCAGTTCAGGACCTGGGGCCAACGTCCTGACTTTC. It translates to CASSSGPGANVLTF.

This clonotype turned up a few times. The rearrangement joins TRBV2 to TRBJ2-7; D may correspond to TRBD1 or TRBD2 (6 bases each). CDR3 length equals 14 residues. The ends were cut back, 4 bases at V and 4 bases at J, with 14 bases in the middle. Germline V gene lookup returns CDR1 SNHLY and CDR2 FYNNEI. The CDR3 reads CASSAYGGVYEQYF. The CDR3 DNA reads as TGTGCCAGCAGTGCCTACGGGGGCGTTTACGAGCAGTACTTC.

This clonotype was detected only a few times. The CDR3 DNA reads TGTGCCAGCAGTTTAGCTCCAGGGGAGGCTGGCTACACCTTC. This sequence encodes CASSLAPGEAGYTF. The genes are TRBV27 and TRBJ1-2, with D possibly TRBD1 on 6 matching bases. Germline V gene data show CDR1 as MNHEY and CDR2 as SMNVEV (reference sequence). The CDR3 loop spans 14 amino acids. V dropped 2 bases and J dropped 7 bases, with 14 bases sitting between them.

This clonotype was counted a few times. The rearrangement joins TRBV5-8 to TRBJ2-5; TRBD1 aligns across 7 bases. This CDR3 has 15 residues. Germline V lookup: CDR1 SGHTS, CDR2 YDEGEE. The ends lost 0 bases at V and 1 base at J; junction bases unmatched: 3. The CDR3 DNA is TGTGCCAGCAGCTTGGGAGACAGGGCCCAAGAGACCCAGTACTTC. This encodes CASSLGDRAQETQYF.

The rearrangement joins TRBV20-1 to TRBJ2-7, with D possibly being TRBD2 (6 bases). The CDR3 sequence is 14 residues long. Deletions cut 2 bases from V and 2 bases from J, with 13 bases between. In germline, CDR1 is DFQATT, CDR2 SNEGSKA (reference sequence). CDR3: CSARMLATAYEQYF. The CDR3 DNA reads TGCAGTGCTAGAATGCTAGCGACCGCCTACGAGCAGTACTTC.

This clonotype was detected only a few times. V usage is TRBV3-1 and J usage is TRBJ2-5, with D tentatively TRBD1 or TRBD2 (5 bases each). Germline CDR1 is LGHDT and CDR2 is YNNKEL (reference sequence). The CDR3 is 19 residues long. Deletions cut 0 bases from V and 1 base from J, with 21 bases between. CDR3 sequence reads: CASSQESGLGRWTQETQYF. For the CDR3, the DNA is TGTGCCAGCAGCCAAGAATCCGGATTGGGACGGTGGACCCAAGAGACCCAGTACTTC.

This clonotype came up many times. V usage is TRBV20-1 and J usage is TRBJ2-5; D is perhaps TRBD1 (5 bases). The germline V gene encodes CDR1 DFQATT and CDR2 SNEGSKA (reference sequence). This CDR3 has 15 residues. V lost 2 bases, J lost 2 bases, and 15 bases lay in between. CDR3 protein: CSARIPTGLQETQYF. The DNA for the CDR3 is TGCAGTGCTAGAATCCCCACAGGCCTGCAAGAGACCCAGTACTTC.

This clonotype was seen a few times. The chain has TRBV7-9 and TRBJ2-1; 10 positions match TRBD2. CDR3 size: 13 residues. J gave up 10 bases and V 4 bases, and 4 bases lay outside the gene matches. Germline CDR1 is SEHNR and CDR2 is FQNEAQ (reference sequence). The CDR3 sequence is CASSSSGLAEQFF. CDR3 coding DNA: TGTGCCAGCAGCTCCTCGGGACTAGCGGAGCAGTTCTTC.

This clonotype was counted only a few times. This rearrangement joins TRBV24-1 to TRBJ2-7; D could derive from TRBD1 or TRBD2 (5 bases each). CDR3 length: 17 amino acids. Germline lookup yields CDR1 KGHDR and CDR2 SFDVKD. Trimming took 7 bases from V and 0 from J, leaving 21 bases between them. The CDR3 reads CATSIPRDRDHSYEQYF. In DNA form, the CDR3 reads TGTGCCACCAGCATCCCCCGGGACCGCGACCACTCCTACGAGCAGTACTTC.

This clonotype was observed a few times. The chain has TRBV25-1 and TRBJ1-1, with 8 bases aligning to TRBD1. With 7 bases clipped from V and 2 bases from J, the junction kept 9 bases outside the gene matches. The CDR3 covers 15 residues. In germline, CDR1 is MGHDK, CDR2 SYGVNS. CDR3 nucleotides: TGTGCCAGCATGAAGGGACAGGCGCTCAACACTGAAGCTTTCTTT. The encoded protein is CASMKGQALNTEAFF.